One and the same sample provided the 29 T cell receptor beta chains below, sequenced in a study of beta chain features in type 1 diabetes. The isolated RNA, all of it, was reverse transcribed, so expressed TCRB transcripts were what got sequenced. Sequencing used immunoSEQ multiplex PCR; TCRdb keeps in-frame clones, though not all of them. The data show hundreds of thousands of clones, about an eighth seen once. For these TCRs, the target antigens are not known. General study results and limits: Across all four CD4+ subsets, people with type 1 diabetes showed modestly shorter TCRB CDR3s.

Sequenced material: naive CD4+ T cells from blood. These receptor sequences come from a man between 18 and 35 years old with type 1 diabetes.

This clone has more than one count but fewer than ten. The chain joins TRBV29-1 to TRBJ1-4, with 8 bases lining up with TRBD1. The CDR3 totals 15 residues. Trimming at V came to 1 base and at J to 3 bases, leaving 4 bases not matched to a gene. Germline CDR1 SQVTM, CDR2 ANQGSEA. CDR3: CSVEVQGVSNEKLFF. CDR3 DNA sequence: TGCAGCGTTGAAGTACAGGGGGTGTCTAATGAAAAACTGTTTTTT. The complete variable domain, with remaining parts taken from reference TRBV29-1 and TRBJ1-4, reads SAVISQKPSRDICQRGTSLTIQCQVDSQVTMMFWYRQQPGQSLTLIATANQGSEATYESGFVIDKFPISRPNLTFSTLTVSNMSPEDSSIYLCSVEVQGVSNEKLFFGSGTQLSVL.

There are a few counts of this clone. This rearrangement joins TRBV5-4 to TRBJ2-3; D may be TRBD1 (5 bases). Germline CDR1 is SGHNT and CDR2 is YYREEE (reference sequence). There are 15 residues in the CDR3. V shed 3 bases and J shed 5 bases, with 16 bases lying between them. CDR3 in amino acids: CASSWTMQGEDTQYF. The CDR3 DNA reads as TGTGCCAGCAGCTGGACGATGCAGGGCGAAGATACGCAGTATTTT.

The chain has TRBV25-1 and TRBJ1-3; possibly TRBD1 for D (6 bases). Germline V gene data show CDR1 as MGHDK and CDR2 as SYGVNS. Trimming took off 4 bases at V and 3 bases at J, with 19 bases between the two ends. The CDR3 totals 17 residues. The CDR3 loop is CASSAIQTGPYGNTIYF. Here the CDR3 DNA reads TGTGCCAGCAGTGCGATACAAACAGGGCCTTATGGAAACACCATATATTTT.

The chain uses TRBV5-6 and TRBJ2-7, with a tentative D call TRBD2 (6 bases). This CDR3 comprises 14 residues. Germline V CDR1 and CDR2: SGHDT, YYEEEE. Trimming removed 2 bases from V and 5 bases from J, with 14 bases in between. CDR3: CASSFPGGSNEQYF. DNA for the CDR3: TGTGCCAGCAGCTTCCCTGGGGGGTCGAACGAGCAGTACTTC.

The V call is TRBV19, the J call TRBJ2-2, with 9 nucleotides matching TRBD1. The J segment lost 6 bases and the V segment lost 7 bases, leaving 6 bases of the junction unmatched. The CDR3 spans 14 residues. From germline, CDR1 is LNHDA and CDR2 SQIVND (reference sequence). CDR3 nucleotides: TGTGCCAGTATCGGGACAGGGAAGGCCGGGGAGCTGTTTTTT. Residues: CASIGTGKAGELFF.

In DNA, the CDR3 is TGTGCCAGTAGTATAGTAGCGGGGGACCAAGAGACCCAGTACTTC. This sequence encodes CASSIVAGDQETQYF. V usage is TRBV19 and J usage is TRBJ2-5; TRBD2 matches 9 bases. J gave up 0 bases and V 1 base, and 0 bases lay outside the gene matches. The CDR3 totals 15 residues. CDR1 and CDR2 (germline): LNHDA, SQIVND (reference sequence).

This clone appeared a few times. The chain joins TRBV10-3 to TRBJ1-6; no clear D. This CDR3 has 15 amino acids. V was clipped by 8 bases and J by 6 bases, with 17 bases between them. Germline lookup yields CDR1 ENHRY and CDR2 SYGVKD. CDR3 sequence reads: CAIGSREQFNSPLHF. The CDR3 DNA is TGTGCCATCGGGTCTCGCGAACAGTTTAATTCACCCCTCCACTTT.

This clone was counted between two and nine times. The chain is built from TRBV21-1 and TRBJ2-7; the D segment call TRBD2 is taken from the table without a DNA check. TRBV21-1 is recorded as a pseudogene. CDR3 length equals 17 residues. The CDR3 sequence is CASSNSLSVAGSYEQYF. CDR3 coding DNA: TGTGCCAGCAGCAATTCTCTGTCGGTAGCGGGGTCCTACGAGCAGTACTTC.

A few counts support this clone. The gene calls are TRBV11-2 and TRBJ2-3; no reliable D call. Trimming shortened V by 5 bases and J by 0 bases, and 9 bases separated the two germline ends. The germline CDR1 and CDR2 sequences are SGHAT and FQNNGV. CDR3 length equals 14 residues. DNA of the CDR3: TGTGCCAGCAGCGTACAGCGTAGCACAGATACGCAGTATTTT. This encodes CASSVQRSTDTQYF.

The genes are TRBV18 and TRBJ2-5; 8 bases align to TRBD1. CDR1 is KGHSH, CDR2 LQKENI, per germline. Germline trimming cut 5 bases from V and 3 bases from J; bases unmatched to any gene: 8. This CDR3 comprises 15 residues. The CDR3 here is CASSSRTTGEETQYF. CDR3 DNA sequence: TGTGCCAGCTCATCCCGAACGACAGGGGAAGAGACCCAGTACTTC.

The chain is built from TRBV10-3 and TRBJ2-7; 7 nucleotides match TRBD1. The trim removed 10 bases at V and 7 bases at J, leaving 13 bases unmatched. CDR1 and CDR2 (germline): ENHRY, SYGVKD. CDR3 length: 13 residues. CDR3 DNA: TGTGCCAGCCAACAGGGGCCGACGCGGGAGCAGTACTTC. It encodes CASQQGPTREQYF.

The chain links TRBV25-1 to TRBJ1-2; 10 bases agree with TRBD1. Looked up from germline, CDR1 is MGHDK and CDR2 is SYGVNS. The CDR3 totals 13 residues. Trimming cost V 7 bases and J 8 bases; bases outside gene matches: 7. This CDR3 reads CASNYGTGVGYTF. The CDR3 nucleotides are TGTGCCAGCAACTACGGGACAGGGGTCGGCTACACCTTC.

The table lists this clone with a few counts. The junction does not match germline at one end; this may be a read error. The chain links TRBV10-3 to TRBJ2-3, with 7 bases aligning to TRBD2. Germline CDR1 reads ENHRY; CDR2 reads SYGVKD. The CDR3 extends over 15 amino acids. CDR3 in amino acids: CAIGDNSGGTDTQYF. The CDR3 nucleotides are TGTGCCATCGGTGATAACAGCGGGGGCACAGATACGCAGTATTTT.

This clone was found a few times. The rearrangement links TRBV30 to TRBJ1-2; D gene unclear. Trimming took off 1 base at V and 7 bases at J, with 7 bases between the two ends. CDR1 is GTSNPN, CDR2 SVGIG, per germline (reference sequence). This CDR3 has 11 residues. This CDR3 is CAWSDSAGYTF. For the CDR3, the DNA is TGTGCCTGGAGTGATTCGGCTGGCTACACCTTC.

This chain's CDR3 is CASSLEPRGNQETQYF. Written as DNA, the CDR3 is TGCGCCAGCAGCTTGGAGCCCAGGGGGAATCAAGAGACCCAGTACTTC. J is TRBJ2-5 and V is TRBV5-1; 7 positions match TRBD1. The germline V gene has CDR1 SGHRS and CDR2 YFSETQ. J lost 2 bases, V lost 0 bases, and 7 bases had no gene match. The CDR3 sequence is 16 residues long.

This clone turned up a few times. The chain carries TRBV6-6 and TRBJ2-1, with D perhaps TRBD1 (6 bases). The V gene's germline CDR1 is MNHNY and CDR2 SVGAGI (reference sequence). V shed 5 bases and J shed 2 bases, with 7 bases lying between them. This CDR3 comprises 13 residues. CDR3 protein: CASSRQAYNEQFF. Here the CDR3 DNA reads TGTGCCAGCAGTCGACAGGCCTACAATGAGCAGTTCTTC.

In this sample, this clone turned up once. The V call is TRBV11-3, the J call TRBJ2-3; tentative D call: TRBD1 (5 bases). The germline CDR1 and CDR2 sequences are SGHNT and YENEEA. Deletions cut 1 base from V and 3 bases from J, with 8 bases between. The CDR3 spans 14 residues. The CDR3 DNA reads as TGTGCCAGCAGCTTAGGACAGCAGACAGATACGCAGTATTTT. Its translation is CASSLGQQTDTQYF.

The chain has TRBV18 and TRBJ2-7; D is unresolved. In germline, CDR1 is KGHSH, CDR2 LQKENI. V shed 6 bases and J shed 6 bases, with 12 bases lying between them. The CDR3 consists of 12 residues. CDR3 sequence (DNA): TGTGCCAGCTCTCCCATGGGGTTCGAGCAGTACTTC. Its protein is CASSPMGFEQYF.

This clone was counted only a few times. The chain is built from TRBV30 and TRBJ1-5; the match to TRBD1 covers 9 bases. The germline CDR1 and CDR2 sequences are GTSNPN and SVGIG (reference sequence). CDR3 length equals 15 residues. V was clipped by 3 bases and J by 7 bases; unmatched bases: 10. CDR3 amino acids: CAWSPGPGQGQPQHF. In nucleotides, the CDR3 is TGTGCCTGGAGCCCTGGCCCCGGACAGGGGCAGCCCCAGCATTTT.

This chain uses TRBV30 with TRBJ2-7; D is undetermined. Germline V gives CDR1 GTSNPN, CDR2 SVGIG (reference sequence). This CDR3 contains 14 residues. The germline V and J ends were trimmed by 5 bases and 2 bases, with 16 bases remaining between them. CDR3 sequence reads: CAWGGGSNTYEQYF. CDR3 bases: TGTGCCTGGGGTGGCGGATCTAACACCTACGAGCAGTACTTC.

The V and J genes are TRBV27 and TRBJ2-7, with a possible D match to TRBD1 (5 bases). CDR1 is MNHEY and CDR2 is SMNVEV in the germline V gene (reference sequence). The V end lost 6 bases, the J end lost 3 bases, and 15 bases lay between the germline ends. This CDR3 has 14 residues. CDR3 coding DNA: TGTGCCAGCAGCAGAACAGGAGACCACTACGAGCAGTACTTC. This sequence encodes CASSRTGDHYEQYF.

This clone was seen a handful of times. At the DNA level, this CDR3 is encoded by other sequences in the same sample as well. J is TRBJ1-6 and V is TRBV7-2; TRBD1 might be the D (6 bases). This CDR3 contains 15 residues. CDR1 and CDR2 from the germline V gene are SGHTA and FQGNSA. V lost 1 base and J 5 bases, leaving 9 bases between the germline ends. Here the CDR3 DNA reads TGTGCCAGCAGCTTAGTGGGACAAAATAATTCACCCCTCCACTTT. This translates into CASSLVGQNNSPLHF.

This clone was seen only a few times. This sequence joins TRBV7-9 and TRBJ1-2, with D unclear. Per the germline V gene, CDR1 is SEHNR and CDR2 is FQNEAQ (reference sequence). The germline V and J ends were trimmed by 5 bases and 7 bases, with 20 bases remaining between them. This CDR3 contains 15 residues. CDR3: CASSQAVPEVPGYTF. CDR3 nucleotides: TGTGCCAGCAGCCAGGCGGTACCGGAGGTTCCTGGCTACACCTTC.

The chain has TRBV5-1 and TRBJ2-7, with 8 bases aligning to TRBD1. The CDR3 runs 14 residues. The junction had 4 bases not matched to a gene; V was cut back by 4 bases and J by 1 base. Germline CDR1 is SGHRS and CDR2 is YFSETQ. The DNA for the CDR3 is TGCGCCAGCAGCCAGACAGGGGAGTCCTACGAGCAGTACTTC. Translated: CASSQTGESYEQYF.

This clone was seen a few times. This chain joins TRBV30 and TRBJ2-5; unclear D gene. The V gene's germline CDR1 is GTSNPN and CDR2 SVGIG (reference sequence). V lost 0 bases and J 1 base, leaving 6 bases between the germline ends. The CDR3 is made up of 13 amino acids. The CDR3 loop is CAWSVVFQETQYF. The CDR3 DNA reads TGTGCCTGGAGTGTGGTCTTCCAAGAGACCCAGTACTTC.

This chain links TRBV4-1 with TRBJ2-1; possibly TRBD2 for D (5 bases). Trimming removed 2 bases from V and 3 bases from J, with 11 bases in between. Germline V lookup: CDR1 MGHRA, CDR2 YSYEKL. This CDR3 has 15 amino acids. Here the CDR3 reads CASSQLGLIYNEQFF. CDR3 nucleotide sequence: TGCGCCAGCAGCCAACTCGGACTCATCTACAATGAGCAGTTCTTC.

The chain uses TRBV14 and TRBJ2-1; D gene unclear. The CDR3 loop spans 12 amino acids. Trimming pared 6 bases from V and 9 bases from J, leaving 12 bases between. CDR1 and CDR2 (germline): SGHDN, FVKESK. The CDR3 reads CASSPDSPEQFF. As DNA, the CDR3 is TGTGCCAGCAGTCCTGACTCCCCTGAGCAGTTCTTC.

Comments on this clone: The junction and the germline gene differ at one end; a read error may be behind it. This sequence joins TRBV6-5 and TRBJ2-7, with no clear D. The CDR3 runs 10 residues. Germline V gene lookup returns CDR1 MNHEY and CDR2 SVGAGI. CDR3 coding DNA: TGTGCCAGCAGTTACAAGAAAAGCGATTTC. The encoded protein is CASSYKKSDF.

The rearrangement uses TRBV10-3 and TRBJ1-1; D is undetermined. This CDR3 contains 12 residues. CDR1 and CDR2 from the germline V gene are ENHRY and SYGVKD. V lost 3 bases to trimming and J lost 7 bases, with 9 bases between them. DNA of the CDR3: TGTGCCATCAGTGATATAGGGAGTGAAGCTTTCTTT. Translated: CAISDIGSEAFF.